The 3 T cell receptor beta chains presented below share a single source sample, sequenced in a study of T cell repertoires in cytomegalovirus infection. No antigen has been identified for these receptors. TCRdb called the reads again in MiXCR, with one record for every CDR3 protein. The table includes 90,000 to 120,000 distinct CDR3 sequences, about 40% detected once. Sequencing was performed on CD8+ T cells from cultured PBMCs, taken from culture after CMV antigen stimulation. These receptors all come from a human donor in good health (CMV status not recorded). Some clones in this sample may be carry-over from other donors' samples.

The chain uses TRBV7-2 and TRBJ2-1; unclear D gene. V gave up 4 bases and J gave up 10 bases, with 23 bases separating them. CDR1 is SGHTA, CDR2 FQGNSA, per germline. The CDR3 length is 16 residues. For the CDR3, the DNA is TGTGCCAGCAGCTCTGCCCCATCGGAACCCCAATGGGAGCAGTTCTTC. Amino acids: CASSSAPSEPQWEQFF.

The J gene is TRBJ2-3, the V gene TRBV19; perhaps TRBD1 as D (5 bases). V lost 4 bases to trimming and J lost 2 bases, with 16 bases between them. Per germline, CDR1 LNHDA and CDR2 SQIVND (reference sequence). The CDR3 contains 16 residues. CDR3 bases: TGTGCCAGTAGTAGTTCGGACATACTGATCACAGATACGCAGTATTTT. This sequence encodes CASSSSDILITDTQYF. The full variable domain, completed using reference TRBV19 and TRBJ2-3, is DGGITQSPKYLFRKEGQNVTLSCEQNLNHDAMYWYRQDPGQGLRLIYYSQIVNDFQKGDIAEGYSVSREKKESFPLTVTSAQKNPTAFYLCASSSSDILITDTQYFGPGTRLTVL.

In this sample, this clonotype turned up a few times. V is TRBV29-1 and J is TRBJ2-7; D is uncertain. From germline, CDR1 is SQVTM and CDR2 ANQGSEA. CDR3 size: 12 residues. V was pared by 4 bases and J by 0 bases, with 7 bases between. The CDR3 spells CSVVTASYEQYF. Written as DNA, the CDR3 is TGCAGCGTTGTGACTGCCTCCTACGAGCAGTACTTC.